These 20 T cell receptor beta chains came from one sample sequenced in a study of T cell responses to AZD1222 COVID-19 vaccine. Some clones are missing from TCRdb's copy, which holds only in-frame ones; the method was immunoSEQ multiplex PCR. The repertoire holds about 150,000 clones, with about 91% as singletons. The material was peripheral blood, obtained on day 0 of AZD1222 vaccination. Source of these receptors: an adult in good health.

This chain joins TRBV9 and TRBJ1-2; possible D gene TRBD1, 6 bases. The CDR3 covers 15 residues. Germline CDR1 is SGDLS and CDR2 is YYNGEE. V lost 0 bases and J 5 bases, leaving 14 bases between the germline ends. The CDR3 DNA sequence: TGTGCCAGCAGCGTAGATACAGGGACTGGATATGGCTACACCTTC. Translation gives CASSVDTGTGYGYTF.

The chain combines TRBV19 with TRBJ1-3; D not certain. V gave up 6 bases and J gave up 0 bases, with 12 bases separating them. This CDR3 spans 15 amino acids. In germline, CDR1 is LNHDA, CDR2 SQIVND (reference sequence). Written as DNA, the CDR3 is TGTGCCAGTAGGGGTACAGCCATCTCTGGAAACACCATATATTTT. Its translation: CASRGTAISGNTIYF.

The J gene is TRBJ2-7, the V gene TRBV6-1, with 8 bases lining up with TRBD1. With 3 bases clipped from V and 0 bases from J, the junction kept 7 bases outside the gene matches. CDR3 length: 16 amino acids. Looked up from germline, CDR1 is MNHNS and CDR2 is SASEGT. CDR3 amino acids: CASSDPGQGRSYEQYF. Here the CDR3 DNA reads TGTGCCAGCAGTGACCCTGGACAGGGCCGCTCCTACGAGCAGTACTTC.

V is TRBV18 and J is TRBJ1-1; 12 nucleotides align to TRBD1. Germline trimming cut 0 bases from V and 2 bases from J; bases unmatched to any gene: 4. The CDR3 has 17 amino acids. Germline lookup yields CDR1 KGHSH and CDR2 LQKENI. The CDR3 spells CASSPPGQGAVNTEAFF. CDR3 bases: TGTGCCAGCTCACCACCGGGACAGGGGGCGGTTAACACTGAAGCTTTCTTT.

This rearrangement joins TRBV5-6 to TRBJ2-3; 12 nucleotides match TRBD2. V shed 4 bases, J shed 3 bases, and the junction held 3 bases outside the gene matches. The CDR3 sequence is 15 residues long. Germline CDR1 reads SGHDT; CDR2 reads YYEEEE. The CDR3 nucleotides read TGTGCCAGCAGCCCGACTAGCGGGAGAACAGATACGCAGTATTTT. Encoded protein: CASSPTSGRTDTQYF.

The chain recombines TRBV7-8 with TRBJ2-4; TRBD2 agrees at 12 bases. V shed 1 base and J 7 bases; nucleotides not matched to a gene: 11. Looked up from germline, CDR1 is SGHVS and CDR2 is FQNEAQ. The CDR3 covers 18 residues. This CDR3 reads CASSLESSGRALANIQYF. For the CDR3, the DNA is TGTGCCAGCAGCTTAGAATCTAGCGGGAGGGCCCTCGCGAACATTCAGTACTTC.

This rearrangement joins TRBV27 to TRBJ2-7, with 10 bases identical to TRBD1. With V trimmed by 4 bases and J by 5 bases, 8 bases remained unmatched. Germline CDR1 and CDR2: MNHEY and SMNVEV (reference sequence). This CDR3 is built from 15 residues. The CDR3 DNA reads as TGTGCCAGCAGTTCCCGGACAGGGGGTAGGGACGAGCAGTACTTC. Its protein is CASSSRTGGRDEQYF.

V usage is TRBV4-2 and J usage is TRBJ1-4; no clear D. Germline V gives CDR1 LGHNA, CDR2 YNFKEQ. The CDR3 length is 11 residues. Trimming stripped 8 bases from V and 7 bases from J, with 8 bases between. CDR3 coding DNA: TGTGCCAGCGGAAACGGTGAAAAACTGTTTTTT. Translation: CASGNGEKLFF.

This sequence joins TRBV5-1 and TRBJ1-2; weak D call: TRBD1 (5 bases). Trimming stripped 5 bases from V and 6 bases from J, with 14 bases between. There are 13 residues in the CDR3. Germline V gives CDR1 SGHRS, CDR2 YFSETQ. The CDR3, as DNA: TGCGCCAGCAGAGGGACCCGCTGGGATGGCTACACCTTC. Amino acid sequence: CASRGTRWDGYTF.

The V gene is TRBV12-3 or TRBV12-4, the J gene TRBJ1-1, with D hard to call. The CDR3 is 10 residues long. V lost 6 bases and J 8 bases, leaving 7 bases between the germline ends. In nucleotides, the CDR3 is TGTGCCAGCAGCTACCGAGAAGCTTTCTTT. Translating it yields CASSYREAFF.

The chain combines TRBV7-9 with TRBJ2-1; D may be TRBD1 (6 bases). The CDR3 totals 12 residues. The V end lost 3 bases, the J end lost 10 bases, and 10 bases lay between the germline ends. Germline V gene data show CDR1 as SEHNR and CDR2 as FQNEAQ (reference sequence). The CDR3 protein is CASSFADREQFF. DNA for the CDR3: TGTGCCAGCAGCTTTGCCGACAGGGAGCAGTTCTTC.

The chain joins TRBV11-3 to TRBJ2-1; 9 positions match TRBD2. This CDR3 region has 15 residues. The germline CDR1 and CDR2 sequences are SGHNT and YENEEA. With V trimmed by 8 bases and J by 7 bases, 12 bases remained unmatched. The CDR3 loop is CASGHSGRPWNEQFF. In DNA, the CDR3 is TGTGCCAGCGGACATAGCGGGAGACCTTGGAATGAGCAGTTCTTC.

This rearrangement joins TRBV10-3 to TRBJ2-3; TRBD2 agrees at 7 bases. This CDR3 region has 14 residues. Germline values: CDR1 ENHRY, CDR2 SYGVKD. J gave up 0 bases and V 9 bases, and 6 bases lay outside the gene matches. CDR3 protein: CAIMLADSTDTQYF. CDR3 nucleotide sequence: TGTGCCATAATGCTAGCGGATAGCACAGATACGCAGTATTTT.

This clone showed up just once. The V and J genes are TRBV4-3 and TRBJ1-1; 11 positions match TRBD1. The CDR3 covers 16 residues. With 1 base clipped from V and 5 bases from J, the junction kept 6 bases outside the gene matches. Germline V gene data show CDR1 as LGHNA and CDR2 as YSLEER. The CDR3 DNA is TGCGCCAGCAGCCAAGGGACAGGGGGCTGGGAAACTGAAGCTTTCTTT. Translated, it gives CASSQGTGGWETEAFF.

This chain links TRBV11-3 with TRBJ1-4; 7 bases agree with TRBD1. The CDR3 length is 15 residues. Looked up from germline, CDR1 is SGHNT and CDR2 is YENEEA. V lost 4 bases and J lost 7; bases outside the gene matches: 9. CDR3 sequence (DNA): TGTGCCAGCAGCTCAGACAGGGCAGTATGTGAAAAACTGTTTTTT. This gives the protein CASSSDRAVCEKLFF.

V and J are TRBV7-9 and TRBJ1-1; the match to TRBD1 covers 11 bases. This CDR3 is built from 16 residues. Germline CDR1 and CDR2: SEHNR and FQNEAQ (reference sequence). The V and J ends lost 6 bases and 1 base, in that order; junction bases with no gene match: 7. CDR3 residues: CASRGQGVRGNTEAFF. CDR3 DNA: TGTGCCAGCAGGGGACAGGGGGTACGTGGGAACACTGAAGCTTTCTTT.

The chain is built from TRBV3-1 (or the pseudogene TRBV3-2) and TRBJ2-3; TRBD2 matches at 11 bases. V lost 4 bases and J lost 9; bases outside the gene matches: 15. Germline V lookup: CDR1 LGHDT, CDR2 YNNKEL (reference sequence). This CDR3 is 17 amino acids long. The CDR3 nucleotides read TGTGCCAGCAGCCCCACCGGGACTAGCGGACCCTGGGGAACGCAGTATTTT. Translation: CASSPTGTSGPWGTQYF.

This chain connects TRBV5-1 to TRBJ2-3; 12 bases are shared with TRBD2. The CDR3 runs to 18 residues. Unmatched junction bases numbered 5, after V lost 0 bases and J lost 0 bases. Germline CDR1 reads SGHRS; CDR2 reads YFSETQ. CDR3 sequence reads: CASSLGLAGGPSTDTQYF. CDR3 nucleotide sequence: TGCGCCAGCAGCTTGGGGCTAGCGGGAGGGCCTAGCACAGATACGCAGTATTTT. The whole variable domain, remainder taken from reference TRBV5-1 and TRBJ2-3, is KAGVTQTPRYLIKTRGQQVTLSCSPISGHRSVSWYQQTPGQGLQFLFEYFSETQRNKGNFPGRFSGRQFSNSRSEMNVSTLELGDSALYLCASSLGLAGGPSTDTQYFGPGTRLTVL.

The chain has TRBV29-1 and TRBJ2-1; no clear D gene. The CDR3 spans 14 residues. Germline V gene sequence: CDR1 SQVTM, CDR2 ANQGSEA. Trimming cost V 7 bases and J 6 bases, with 19 bases left between them. The CDR3 protein is CSGSLTVRINEQFF. The CDR3 DNA sequence: TGCAGCGGCAGTCTCACAGTTAGAATCAATGAGCAGTTCTTC.

This clone has just one count. The V and J genes are TRBV11-3 and TRBJ2-2; D uncertain. CDR1 SGHNT and CDR2 YENEEA come from the germline V gene. Trimming cost V 2 bases and J 1 base, with 8 bases left between them. CDR3 length equals 15 residues. The CDR3, as DNA: TGTGCCAGCAGCTTACCCCCAGGGAACACCGGGGAGCTGTTTTTT. The encoded protein is CASSLPPGNTGELFF.